This TCR beta chain came from a study of response to subunit inactivated influenza vaccine (dated by TCRdb to between 2017 and 2018). At the level of the whole study: Deep quantitative profiling of the T cell receptor repertoire was used in the study to follow responses to a trivalent subunit inactivated influenza vaccine. Results and caveats for the whole study, not just this receptor: The authors suggested that each seasonal influenza vaccination may recruit only a limited number of new T cells.

Details on this clonotype: No cognate antigen has been identified for it. Qualities for individual bases were not recorded, and no much larger clone is one base off.

The junction shows trimming of 6 bases on V and 4 bases on J, and the gene matches do not reach 7 bases of it. Sequences MNHEY (CDR1) and SMNVEV (CDR2) are obtained from the germline V gene (reference sequence). The CDR3, from cysteine to phenylalanine, totals 15 residues. Only CDR3 DNA remains: 45 bases, in frame from the first base. Library prep was done by RT-PCR. TCRdb lists the instrument as Illumina HiSeq 2500. The public reads were run again by TCRdb, first through fastp at Q25 and then through MiXCR, and only productive beta chains were kept. Identical CDR3 protein sequences are pooled into one entry, listed with their most common genes and DNA. This sample holds more than 600,000 distinct CDR3 sequences; roughly 18% were observed only once. The ten largest clonotypes hold under 13% of the sample.

The sample in question was PBMCs from blood, obtained around 5 days after vaccination. The source is a man in his forties or fifties who received an inactivated influenza vaccine. Donor details come from another sample of the same person, matched by shared clones. Recombination connected TRBV27 to TRBJ2-2; 8 bases in between match TRBD1. Here the CDR3 is given as CASSRPGTGTGELFF. At the DNA level, the sequence is TGTGCCAGCAGCCGGCCGGGGACAGGCACCGGGGAGCTGTTTTTT.